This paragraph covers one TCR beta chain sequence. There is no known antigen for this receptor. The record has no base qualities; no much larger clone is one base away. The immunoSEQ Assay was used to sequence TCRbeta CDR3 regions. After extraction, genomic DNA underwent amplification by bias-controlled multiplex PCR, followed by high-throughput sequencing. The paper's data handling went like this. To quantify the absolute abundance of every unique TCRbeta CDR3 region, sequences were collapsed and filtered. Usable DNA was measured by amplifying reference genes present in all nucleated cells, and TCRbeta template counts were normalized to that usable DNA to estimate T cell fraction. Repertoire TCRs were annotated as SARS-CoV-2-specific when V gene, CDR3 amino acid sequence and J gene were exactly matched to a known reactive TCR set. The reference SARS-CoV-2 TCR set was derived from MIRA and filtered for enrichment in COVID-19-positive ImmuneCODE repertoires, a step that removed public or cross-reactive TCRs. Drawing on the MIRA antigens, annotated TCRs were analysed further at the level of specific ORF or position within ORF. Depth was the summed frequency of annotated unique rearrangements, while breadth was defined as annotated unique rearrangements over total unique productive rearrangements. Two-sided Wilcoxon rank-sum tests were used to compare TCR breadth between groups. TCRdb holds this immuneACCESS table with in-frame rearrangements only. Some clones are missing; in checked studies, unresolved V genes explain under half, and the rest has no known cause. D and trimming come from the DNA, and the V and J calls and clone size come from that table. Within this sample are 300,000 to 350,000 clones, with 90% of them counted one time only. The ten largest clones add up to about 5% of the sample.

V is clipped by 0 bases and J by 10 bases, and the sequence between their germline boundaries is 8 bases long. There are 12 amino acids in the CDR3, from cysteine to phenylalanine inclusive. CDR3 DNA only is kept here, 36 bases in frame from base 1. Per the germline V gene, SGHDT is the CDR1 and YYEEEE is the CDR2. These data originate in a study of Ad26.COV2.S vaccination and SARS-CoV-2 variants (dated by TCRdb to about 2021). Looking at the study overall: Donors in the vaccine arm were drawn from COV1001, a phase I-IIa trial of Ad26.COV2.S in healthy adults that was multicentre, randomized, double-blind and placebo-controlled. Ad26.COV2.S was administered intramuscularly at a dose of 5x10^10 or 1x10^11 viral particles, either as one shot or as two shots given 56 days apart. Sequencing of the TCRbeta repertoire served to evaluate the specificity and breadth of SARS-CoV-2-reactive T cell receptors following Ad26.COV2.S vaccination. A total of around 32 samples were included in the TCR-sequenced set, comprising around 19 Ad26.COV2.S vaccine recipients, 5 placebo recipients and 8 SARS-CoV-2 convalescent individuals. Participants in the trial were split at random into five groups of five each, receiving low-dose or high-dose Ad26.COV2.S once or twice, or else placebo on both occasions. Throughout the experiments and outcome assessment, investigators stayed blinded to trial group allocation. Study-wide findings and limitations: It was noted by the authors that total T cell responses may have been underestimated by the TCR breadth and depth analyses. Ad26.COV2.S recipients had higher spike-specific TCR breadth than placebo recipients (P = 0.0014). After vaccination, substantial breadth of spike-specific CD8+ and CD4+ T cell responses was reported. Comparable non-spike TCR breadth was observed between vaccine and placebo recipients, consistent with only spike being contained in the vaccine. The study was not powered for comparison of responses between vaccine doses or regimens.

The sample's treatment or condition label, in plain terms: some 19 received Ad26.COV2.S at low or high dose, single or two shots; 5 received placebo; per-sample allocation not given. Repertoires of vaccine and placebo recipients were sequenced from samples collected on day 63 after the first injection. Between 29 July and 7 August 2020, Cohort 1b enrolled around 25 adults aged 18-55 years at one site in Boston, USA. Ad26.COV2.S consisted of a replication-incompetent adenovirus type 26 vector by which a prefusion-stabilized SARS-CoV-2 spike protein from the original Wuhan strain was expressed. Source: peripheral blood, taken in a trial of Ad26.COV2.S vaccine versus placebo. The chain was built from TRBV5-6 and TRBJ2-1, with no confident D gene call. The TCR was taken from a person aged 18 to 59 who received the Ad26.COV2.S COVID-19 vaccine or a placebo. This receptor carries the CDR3 CASSLGGSEQFF. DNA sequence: TGTGCCAGCAGCTTGGGGGGATCGGAGCAGTTCTTC. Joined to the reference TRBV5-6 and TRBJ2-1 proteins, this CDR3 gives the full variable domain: DAGVTQSPTHLIKTRGQQVTLRCSPKSGHDTVSWYQQALGQGPQFIFQYYEEEERQRGNFPDRFSGHQFPNYSSELNVNALLLGDSALYLCASSLGGSEQFFGPGTRLTVL.